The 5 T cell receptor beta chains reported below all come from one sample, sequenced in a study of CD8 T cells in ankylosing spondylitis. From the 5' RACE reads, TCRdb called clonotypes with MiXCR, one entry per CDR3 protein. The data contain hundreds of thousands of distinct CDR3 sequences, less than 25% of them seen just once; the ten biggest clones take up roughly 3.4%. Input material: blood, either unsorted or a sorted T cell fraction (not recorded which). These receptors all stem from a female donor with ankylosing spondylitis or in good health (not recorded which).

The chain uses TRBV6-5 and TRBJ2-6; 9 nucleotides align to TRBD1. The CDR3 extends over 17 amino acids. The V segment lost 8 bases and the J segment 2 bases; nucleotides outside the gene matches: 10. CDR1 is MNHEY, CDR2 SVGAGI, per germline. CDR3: CASVSKDRGPGANVLTF. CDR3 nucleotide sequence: TGTGCCAGCGTTAGCAAGGACAGGGGACCTGGGGCCAACGTCCTGACTTTC.

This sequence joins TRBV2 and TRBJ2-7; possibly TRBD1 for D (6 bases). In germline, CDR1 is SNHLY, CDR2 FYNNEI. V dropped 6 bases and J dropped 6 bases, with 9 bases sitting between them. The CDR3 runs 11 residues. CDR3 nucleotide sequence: TGTGCCAGCAGGGGGGCGGGCGAGCAGTACTTC. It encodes CASRGAGEQYF. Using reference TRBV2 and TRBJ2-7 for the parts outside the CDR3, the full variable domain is EPEVTQTPSHQVTQMGQEVILRCVPISNHLYFYWYRQILGQKVEFLVSFYNNEISEKSEIFDDQFSVERPDGSNFTLKIRSTKLEDSAMYFCASRGAGEQYFGPGTRLTVT.

The CDR3 coding sequence is TGTGCCACCAGTGACCCCGACAGCGCTGAAGCTTTCTTT. Amino acid sequence: CATSDPDSAEAFF. J is TRBJ1-1 and V is TRBV24-1, with D perhaps matching TRBD1 (5 bases). Germline V CDR1 and CDR2: KGHDR, SFDVKD. The CDR3 spans 13 residues. V was shortened by 4 bases and J by 6 bases, with 11 bases between the two germline ends.

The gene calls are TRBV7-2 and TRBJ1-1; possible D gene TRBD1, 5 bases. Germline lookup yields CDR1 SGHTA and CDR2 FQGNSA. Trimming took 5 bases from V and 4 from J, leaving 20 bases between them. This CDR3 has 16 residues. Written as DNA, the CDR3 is TGTGCCAGCAGCGGACCCGCGGGACTCCCGGGCACTGAAGCTTTCTTT. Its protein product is CASSGPAGLPGTEAFF.

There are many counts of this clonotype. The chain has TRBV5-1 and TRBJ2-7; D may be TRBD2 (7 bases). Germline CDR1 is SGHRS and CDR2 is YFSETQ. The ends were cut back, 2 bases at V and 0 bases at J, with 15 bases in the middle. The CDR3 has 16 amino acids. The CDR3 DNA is TGCGCCAGCAGCTTTAACCAGGGGAGGGCCTCCTACGAGCAGTACTTC. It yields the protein CASSFNQGRASYEQYF.